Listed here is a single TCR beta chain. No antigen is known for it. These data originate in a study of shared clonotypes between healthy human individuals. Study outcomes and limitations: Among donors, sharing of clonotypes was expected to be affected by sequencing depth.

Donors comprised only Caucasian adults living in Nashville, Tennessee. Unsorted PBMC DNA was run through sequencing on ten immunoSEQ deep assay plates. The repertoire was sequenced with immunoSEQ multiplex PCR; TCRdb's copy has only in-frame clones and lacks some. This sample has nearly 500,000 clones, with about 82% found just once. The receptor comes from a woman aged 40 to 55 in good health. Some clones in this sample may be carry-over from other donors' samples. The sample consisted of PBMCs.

The CDR3 sequence is CATKRGLLNNEQFF. DNA for the CDR3: TGTGCCACCAAACGGGGGCTGTTGAACAATGAGCAGTTCTTC. The gene calls are TRBV7-2 and TRBJ2-1; the D call may be TRBD1 or TRBD2 (6 bases each). Germline V gene data show CDR1 as SGHTA and CDR2 as FQGNSA. There are 14 residues in the CDR3. The ends were cut back, 10 bases at V and 5 bases at J, with 18 bases in the middle.